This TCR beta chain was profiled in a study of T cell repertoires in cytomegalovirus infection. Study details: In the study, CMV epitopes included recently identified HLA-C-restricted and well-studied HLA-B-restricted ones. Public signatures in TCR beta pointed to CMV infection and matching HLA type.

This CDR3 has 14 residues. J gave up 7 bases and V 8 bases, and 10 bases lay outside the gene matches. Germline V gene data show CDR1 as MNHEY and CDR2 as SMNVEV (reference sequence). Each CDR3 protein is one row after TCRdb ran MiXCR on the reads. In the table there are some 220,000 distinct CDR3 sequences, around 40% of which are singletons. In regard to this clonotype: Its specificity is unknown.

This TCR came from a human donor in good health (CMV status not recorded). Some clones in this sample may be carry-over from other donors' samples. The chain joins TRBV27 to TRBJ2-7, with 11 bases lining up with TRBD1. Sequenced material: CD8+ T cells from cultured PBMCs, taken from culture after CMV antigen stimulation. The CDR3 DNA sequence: TGTGCCAGCTCGCGGGGGACAGGGGGAATAGAGCAGTACTTC. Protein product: CASSRGTGGIEQYF.